This T cell receptor beta chain was documented in a study of cytomegalovirus exposure and HLA in healthy donors. Both 60 Vbeta primers and 13 Jbeta primers went into the PCR. Repertoires were generated with immunoSEQ multiplex PCR, while TCRdb's copy carries only in-frame clones and drops some. The table lists under 150,000 clones, roughly 80% of them singletons. Notes on the study in general: The authors listed 150 or so TCR beta chains as cytomegalovirus-associated. CMV antigen specificity of three CMV-associated chains was confirmed in vitro.

This CDR3 comprises 14 residues. Germline V gene data show CDR1 as SGHRS and CDR2 as YFSETQ. V was pared by 0 bases and J by 10 bases, with 17 bases between. Details on this clone: As yet, its antigen is unknown.

The receptor's source is a male donor in good health and CMV-seronegative. Material: PBMCs. This rearrangement joins TRBV5-1 to TRBJ2-7; possible D gene TRBD2, 5 bases. CDR3 sequence (DNA): TGCGCCAGCAGCTTGGGCGGGCAGCTTTCTTATCAGTACTTC. Protein: CASSLGGQLSYQYF.